The T cell receptor beta chain under discussion was sequenced for a study of T cell responses to AZD1222 COVID-19 vaccine (dated by TCRdb to 2020 to 2023). Broadly, across the study: A total of under 250 trial participants underwent TCR sequencing, of whom some 200 had received two doses of AZD1222 and about 25 had received two doses of the MenACWY control vaccine. Trial participants were enrolled into age subgroups of 18-55, 56-69 and 70-plus years, which contained about 150, 27 and 61 TCR-sequenced participants, respectively. General study outcomes and caveats: Only five or six AZD1222 recipients were SARS-CoV-2 seropositive at baseline, limiting conclusions about previously exposed vaccinees. After two AZD1222 doses, spike-specific TCR breadth and depth were significantly higher than at day 0 and than in MenACWY recipients. CD4 TCRs associated with the vaccine covered the entire spike protein, and the dominant responses were in regions 160-218 and 743-854. In the small 56-69-year group, the increase in depth fell short of significance, most likely because of low power. Because no day 14 peak-response samples were available, the repertoires could be characterized only after the peak T cell response. Epitopes outside the regions mutated in the B.1.351 and B.1.1.7 variants were reportedly recognized by nearly half of the unique spike-specific TCRs. Most participants were white British and females outnumbered males, and the authors suggested that clonal diversity may have been underestimated.

The CDR3 regions of human TCRbeta chains were analyzed by immunosequencing. Per the original workflow: Repertoire TCRs were matched against a reference library of SARS-CoV-2-specific TCRs generated with the MIRA antigen-specificity platform. Breadth was defined as the fraction of unique TCRs that were SARS-CoV-2-associated, and depth was defined as the fraction of total T cells that were SARS-CoV-2-associated. Using the MIRA data, each spike-specific TCR was assigned both to the spike region to which the TCR was reactive and to a CD4 or CD8 class. Log10-transformed breadth and depth values were compared by one-way ANOVA with Sidak's multiple comparisons tests. As stored in TCRdb, this immuneACCESS dataset retains in-frame rearrangements with V and J assigned. A fraction of the clones does not appear; measured against another copy, unresolved V genes explain less than half of the discrepancy, and the remainder lacks a known reason. V and J calls and clone size come straight from that table; D and trimming were deduced from the DNA. This sample gives more than 75,000 clones in total; more than 70% of them show up just once. Jointly, the top ten make up roughly 7.2% of the sample.

V loses 3 bases at its end and J loses 7 bases; junction bases beyond the gene matches: 4. CDR1 SEHNR and CDR2 FQNEAQ are derived from the germline V gene (reference sequence). The CDR3 numbers 14 residues from cysteine through phenylalanine. Only the CDR3 region is kept as DNA, spanning 42 bases read in frame from base 1. In the case of this clone: Its antigen specificity is not known. No qualities accompany the bases; no much larger clone lies one base away.

Explained via the paper, the time point label denotes: about 28 days (+/-7) after the second vaccine dose. AZD1222 recipients whose second dose came at about 4 weeks and those whose second dose came at about 12 weeks were combined into one group, since spike-specific TCR depth and breadth did not differ between the two schedules. Vaccinee samples were obtained from the UK trials COV001 and COV002, which included a single-blind randomized controlled phase 2/3 trial of AZD1222 (ChAdOx1 nCoV-19) in healthy adults. For TCRbeta chain sequencing, PBMC samples were collected from trial participants at day 0 and at day 28 after the second dose.

This clonotype was sampled from an adult who received the AZD1222 COVID-19 vaccine. The material was peripheral blood, obtained 28 days after the second AZD1222 dose. The chain is assembled from TRBV7-9 and TRBJ2-1, and 9 bases in between align with TRBD2. This receptor carries the CDR3 CASSFPSGTNEQFF. Here is the DNA: TGTGCCAGCAGCTTCCCTAGCGGGACTAATGAGCAGTTCTTC.